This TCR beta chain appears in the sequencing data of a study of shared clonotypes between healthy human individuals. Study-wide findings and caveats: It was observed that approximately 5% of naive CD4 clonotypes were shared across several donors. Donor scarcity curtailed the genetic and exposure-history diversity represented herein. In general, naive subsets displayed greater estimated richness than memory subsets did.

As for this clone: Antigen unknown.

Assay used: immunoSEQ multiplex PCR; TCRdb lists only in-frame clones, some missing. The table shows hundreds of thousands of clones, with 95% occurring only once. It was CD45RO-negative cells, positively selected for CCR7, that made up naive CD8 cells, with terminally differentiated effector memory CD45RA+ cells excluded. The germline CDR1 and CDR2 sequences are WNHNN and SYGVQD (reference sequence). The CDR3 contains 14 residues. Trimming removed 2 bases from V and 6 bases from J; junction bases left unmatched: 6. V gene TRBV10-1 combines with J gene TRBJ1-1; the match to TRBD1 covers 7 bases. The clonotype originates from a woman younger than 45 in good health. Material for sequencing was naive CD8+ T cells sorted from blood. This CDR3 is CASSERQGGAEAFF. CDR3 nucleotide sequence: TGCGCCAGCAGTGAGAGACAGGGAGGGGCTGAAGCTTTCTTT.